This T cell receptor beta chain was recorded in a study of CD8 T cells in Susac syndrome (dated by TCRdb to the late 2010s). Concerning the study at large: Among the sequenced Susac syndrome patients, about 6 had clinically active disease and 8 or 9 were in clinical remission. At blood withdrawal, Susac syndrome patients were either therapy-naive, taking corticosteroids (in some cases with IVIg as well), or taking IVIg alone. The study compared CD8+ T cell repertoire clonality among 12 healthy donors, roughly 14 Susac syndrome patients and fewer than 19 multiple sclerosis patients. The study used repertoire sequencing to test whether antigen drove CD8+ T cell activation and differentiation in Susac syndrome.

RNA was extracted with the RNeasy kit and 0.5 to 1 ug was reverse transcribed using random hexamers. TCR beta CDR3 regions were amplified with the immunoSEQ multiplex PCR assay covering 54 Vbeta and 13 Jbeta segments. PCR amplification bias was corrected by using a synthetic template baseline for primer optimization and computational correction. Turning to the authors' computational methods: Only productive sequences were kept, with reads annotated to V, D and J genes according to IMGT and analyzed in immunoSEQ Analyzer. Clonality was computed as one minus Shannon entropy normalized by log2 of the number of productive unique sequences. For each patient and control, public and private clones were evaluated within the 100 most prevalent clones. Clones were defined as Susac-specific when absent from the healthy and MS cohorts, from 1052 published viral clones and from other ImmuneACCESS disease sequences. TCRdb's own reprocessing of the public reads used fastp at Q25 and MiXCR and kept productive beta chains. Under each unique CDR3 protein, matching rows form one entry showing the most common genes and DNA. These V and J calls originate from TCRdb's pipeline instead of the authors' own analysis. The sample table records around 80,000 distinct CDR3 sequences; 85% to 95% of these occur just once. 0.35% to 0.55% of the sample goes to the ten largest clones.

With regard to this clonotype: Its recognized antigen is unknown. Per-base qualities were not stored, and no clone one base away is much larger.

The research as a whole found: Clonal expansion was observed in Susac syndrome CD8+ repertoires, with the highest expansion in CD8+ TEMRA cells and greater expansion in clinically active than in remitting patients. Looking at Susac-specific public clones, the researchers identified fewer than 20 in the total CD8+ repertoire and several in the CD8+ TEMRA repertoire. The TCR sequencing and HLA analysis was acknowledged to have included a relatively small number of individuals.

V loses 6 bases at its end and J loses 2 bases; junction bases beyond the gene matches: 15. The CDR3 goes from the cysteine to the phenylalanine over 18 residues. Solely the CDR3 DNA is kept, with 54 bases framed from the first base. CDR1 and CDR2 are drawn from the germline V gene (reference sequence): DFQATT, SNEGSKA. Peripheral blood CD8+ and CD4+ T cells from healthy donors, Susac syndrome patients and multiple sclerosis patients were profiled by high-throughput TCR beta sequencing. The Susac syndrome patients fulfilled recently defined diagnostic criteria for definite or probable disease. CD8+ TEMRA cells were enriched by FACS, while bulk CD8+ and CD4+ T cells were purified by magnetic negative isolation. Blood was drawn into EDTA tubes, processed within 24 hours, and PBMCs were isolated by density gradient centrifugation. PBMCs destined for TCR sequencing were cryopreserved in liquid nitrogen and later thawed in a 37 °C water bath. The sorted or isolated CD4+, CD8+ and CD8+ TEMRA cells had a purity of 90% or higher.

This receptor was identified in a human donor with Susac syndrome. Here the chain combines TRBV20-1 and TRBJ1-5; TRBD1 fits 11 bases in the junction. The source material was CD8+ T cells from PBMCs. The CDR3 reads CSASRAGTGGPGNQPQHF. The DNA sequence follows: TGCAGTGCCAGTAGGGCCGGGACAGGGGGTCCGGGCAATCAGCCCCAGCATTTT.